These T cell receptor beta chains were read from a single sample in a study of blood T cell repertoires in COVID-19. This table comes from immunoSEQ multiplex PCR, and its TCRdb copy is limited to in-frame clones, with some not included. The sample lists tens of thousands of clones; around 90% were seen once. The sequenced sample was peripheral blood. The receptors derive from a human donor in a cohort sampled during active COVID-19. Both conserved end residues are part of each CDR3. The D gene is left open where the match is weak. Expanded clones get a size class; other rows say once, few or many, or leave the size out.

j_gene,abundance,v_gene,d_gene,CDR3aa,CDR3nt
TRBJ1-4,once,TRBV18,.,CASSPSSVNNEKLFF,TGTGCCAGCTCACCATCTTCAGTGAATAATGAAAAACTGTTTTTT
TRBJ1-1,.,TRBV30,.,CAWTRGSLNTEAFF,TGTGCCTGGACAAGGGGCAGTTTGAACACTGAAGCTTTCTTT
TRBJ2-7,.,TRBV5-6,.,CASSWDNYEQYF,TGTGCCAGCAGCTGGGACAATTACGAGCAGTACTTC
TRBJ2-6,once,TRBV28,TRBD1,CASSLPGGAGFAGANVLTF,TGTGCCAGCAGTCTCCCAGGGGGCGCGGGTTTCGCGGGGGCCAACGTCCTGACTTTC
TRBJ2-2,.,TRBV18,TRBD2,CASSPALLAGTGELFF,TGTGCCAGCTCACCTGCGTTGCTAGCGGGAACCGGGGAGCTGTTTTTT
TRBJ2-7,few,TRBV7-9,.,CASSPPDIFGEQYF,TGTGCCAGCAGCCCGCCAGACATCTTTGGGGAGCAGTACTTC
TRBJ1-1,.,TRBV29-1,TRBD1,CSGTGGTEAFF,TGCAGCGGAACAGGGGGAACTGAAGCTTTCTTT
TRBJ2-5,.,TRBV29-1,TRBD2,CSVEGTSGRAHPGGTQYF,TGCAGCGTTGAGGGGACTAGCGGGAGGGCCCATCCGGGAGGGACCCAGTACTTC
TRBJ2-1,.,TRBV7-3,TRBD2,CASSLEPGLAGNEQFF,TGTGCCAGCAGCCTAGAACCGGGACTAGCGGGGAATGAGCAGTTCTTC
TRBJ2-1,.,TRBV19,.,CASSVAYLSYNEQFF,TGTGCCAGTAGTGTAGCCTACCTCTCCTACAATGAGCAGTTCTTC
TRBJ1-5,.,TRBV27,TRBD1,CASSLQGYAQPQHF,TGTGCCAGCAGCCTACAGGGGTATGCTCAGCCCCAGCATTTT
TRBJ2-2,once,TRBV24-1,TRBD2,CATKAGGGTGELFF,TGTGCCACGAAGGCGGGAGGAGGCACCGGGGAGCTGTTTTTT
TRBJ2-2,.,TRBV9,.,CASSVGAKSGTGELFF,TGTGCCAGCAGCGTAGGAGCCAAGAGCGGCACCGGGGAGCTGTTTTTT
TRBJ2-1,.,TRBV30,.,CAWSVGLSYNEQFF,TGTGCCTGGAGTGTGGGACTCAGCTACAATGAGCAGTTCTTC
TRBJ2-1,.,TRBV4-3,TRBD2,CASSSGTSGSLRDEQFF,TGCGCCAGCAGCTCCGGGACTAGCGGGAGTCTCAGAGATGAGCAGTTCTTC
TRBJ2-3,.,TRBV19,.,CASSIWRLADTQYF,TGTGCCAGTAGTATATGGCGGTTAGCGGATACGCAGTATTTT
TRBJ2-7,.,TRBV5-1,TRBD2,CASSLAASGGSYEQYF,TGCGCCAGCAGCCTTGCGGCTAGCGGGGGTTCCTACGAGCAGTACTTC
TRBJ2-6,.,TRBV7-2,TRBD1,CASSPGTGGYGGANVLTF,TGTGCCAGCAGCCCGGGGACAGGGGGCTATGGTGGGGCCAACGTCCTGACTTTC
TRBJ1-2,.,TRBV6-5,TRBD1,CASRPGGGNYGYTF,TGTGCCAGCCGCCCAGGGGGCGGAAACTATGGCTACACCTTC
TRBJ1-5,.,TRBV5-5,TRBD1,CASSPDRGNQPQHF,TGTGCCAGCAGCCCCGACAGGGGGAATCAGCCCCAGCATTTT
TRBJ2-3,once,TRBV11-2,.,CASSLWVAGTDTQYF,TGTGCCAGCAGCTTATGGGTAGCGGGCACAGATACGCAGTATTTT
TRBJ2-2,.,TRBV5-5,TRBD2,CASSPLLRGGNTGELFF,TGTGCCAGCAGCCCATTGTTGCGGGGGGGGAACACCGGGGAGCTGTTTTTT
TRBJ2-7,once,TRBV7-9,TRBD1,CASSPRDSFYEQYF,TGTGCCAGCAGCCCAAGGGACAGTTTCTACGAGCAGTACTTC
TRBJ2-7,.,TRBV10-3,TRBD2,CAISGTGTSGSYEQYF,TGTGCCATCAGTGGTACCGGGACTAGCGGATCCTACGAGCAGTACTTC